Sequencing of this T cell receptor (beta chain) was carried out in a study of OX40 agonist ivuxolimab in advanced cancers. V was clipped by 3 bases and J by 8 bases, with 11 bases between them. The CDR3 loop spans 14 amino acids. CDR1 and CDR2 (germline): SGHAT, FQNNGV. Overall study results and limits: CD8+ T cells showed, on average, more clonal expansion than CD4+ cells.

In the case of this clone: Its antigen is undetermined.

Clones were read by immunoSEQ multiplex PCR, and TCRdb kept only the in-frame ones, dropping some. Of tens of thousands of clones listed, 87% are singletons. The clonotype was recovered from an adult with an advanced solid tumor such as melanoma, head and neck, liver or kidney cancer. The V call is TRBV11-2, the J call TRBJ1-6; D is unresolved. Sequences were derived from CD4+ or CD8+ T cells sorted from blood, sampled in a trial of the OX40 agonist ivuxolimab. CDR3 bases: TGTGCCAGCAGCTTCGTAGGGTGGTATTCACCCCTCCACTTT. Translated: CASSFVGWYSPLHF.